The entry below gives a single T cell receptor beta chain sequence along with its context. The sample comes from a study of cytomegalovirus exposure and HLA in healthy donors. The CDR3 is made up of 15 amino acids. Looked up from germline, CDR1 is MNHEY and CDR2 is SVGAGI. Trimming took 0 bases from V and 8 from J, leaving 16 bases between them. The protocol was immunoSEQ multiplex PCR, while the TCRdb copy is restricted to in-frame clones and leaves out a portion. The repertoire holds about 130,000 clones, with approximately 92% as singletons. The rearrangement uses TRBV6-5 and TRBJ1-2; D may be TRBD1 (5 bases). Input material: PBMCs. The source of this sequence is a woman aged 18-29 years in good health and CMV-seropositive. CDR3 in amino acids: CASSYSPGGFLGYTF. CDR3 DNA: TGTGCCAGCAGTTACTCCCCGGGGGGGTTTTTGGGCTACACCTTC.